Below are 8 T cell receptor beta chains sequenced from a single sample in a study of CD8 T cells in Susac syndrome. After extraction with the RNeasy kit, about 0.45 to 1 ug of the RNA was reverse transcribed using random hexamers. A single record per CDR3 protein comes from TCRdb applying MiXCR to the immunoSEQ multiplex PCR reads. The table lists roughly 200,000 distinct CDR3 sequences, 95% of them singletons. Input material: CD4+ T cells from PBMCs. Source of these receptors: a human donor with multiple sclerosis.

V usage is TRBV29-1 and J usage is TRBJ1-1; TRBD1 matches at 7 bases. There are 13 residues in the CDR3. The germline CDR1 and CDR2 sequences are SQVTM and ANQGSEA. The J segment lost 3 bases and the V segment lost 2 bases, leaving 3 bases of the junction unmatched. CDR3 sequence: CSVERTGDTEAFF. As DNA, the CDR3 is TGCAGCGTTGAAAGAACAGGGGACACTGAAGCTTTCTTT.

This clonotype appeared a single time. This chain links TRBV2 with TRBJ2-7; D is perhaps TRBD2 (6 bases). With 4 bases removed from V and 2 bases from J, the gap between germline ends came to 15 bases. This CDR3 comprises 15 residues. CDR1 is SNHLY and CDR2 is FYNNEI in the germline V gene. The CDR3 DNA sequence: TGTGCCAGCAGTGTGGACACCGGGGGACCCTACGAGCAGTACGTC. Encoded protein: CASSVDTGGPYEQYV.

This chain connects TRBV20-1 to TRBJ2-6; 8 bases line up with TRBD2. The CDR3 extends over 14 amino acids. From germline, CDR1 is DFQATT and CDR2 SNEGSKA (reference sequence). Losses at the gene ends were 5 bases for V and 4 bases for J; bases not matched to a gene: 4. The CDR3 spells CSAREGLGANVLTF. DNA of the CDR3: TGCAGTGCTCGGGAGGGTCTGGGGGCCAACGTCCTGACTTTC.

The chain employs TRBV20-1 and TRBJ1-6, with D possibly TRBD1 on 5 matching bases. The germline CDR1 and CDR2 sequences are DFQATT and SNEGSKA (reference sequence). CDR3 length equals 16 residues. V was pared by 4 bases and J by 2 bases, with 15 bases between. CDR3 DNA: TGCAGTGCTATCCCCGTGACAGTCACCTATAATTCACCCCTCCACTTT. Protein: CSAIPVTVTYNSPLHF.

This chain uses TRBV15 with TRBJ1-6; possible D gene TRBD1, 5 bases. Germline-derived CDR1 and CDR2 are LNHNV and YYDKDF (reference sequence). The CDR3 extends over 15 amino acids. Trimming took off 3 bases at V and 6 bases at J, with 12 bases between the two ends. CDR3: CATSSLGVGNSPLHF. The CDR3 DNA reads as TGTGCCACCAGCAGCCTGGGGGTGGGTAATTCACCCCTCCACTTT.

The chain uses TRBV18 and TRBJ2-6, with TRBD1 as a possible D gene (6 bases). Germline V gene lookup returns CDR1 KGHSH and CDR2 LQKENI. The V gene lost 4 bases and the J gene lost 2 bases, with 12 bases spanning the gap. CDR3 length: 16 amino acids. CDR3 in DNA: TGTGCCAGCTCACTGACAACAGGGACTGGGGCCAACGTCCTGACTTTC. Translation: CASSLTTGTGANVLTF. Full variable domain (missing parts from reference TRBV18 and TRBJ2-6): NAGVMQNPRHLVRRRGQEARLRCSPMKGHSHVYWYRQLPEEGLKFMVYLQKENIIDESGMPKERFSAEFPKEGPSILRIQQVVRGDSAAYFCASSLTTGTGANVLTFGAGSRLTVL.

The chain is built from TRBV15 and TRBJ1-2; D possibly corresponds to TRBD1 (5 bases). V was shortened by 0 bases and J by 7 bases, with 12 bases between the two germline ends. CDR3 length: 14 residues. CDR1 LNHNV and CDR2 YYDKDF come from the germline V gene (reference sequence). The CDR3 bases are TGTGCCACCAGCAGAGATCAGCAGGGACTTGGCTACACCTTC. Translated, it gives CATSRDQQGLGYTF.

This chain uses TRBV13 with TRBJ1-6, with D perhaps TRBD1 (5 bases). With 7 bases removed from V and 7 bases from J, the gap between germline ends came to 17 bases. The CDR3 covers 15 residues. Per the germline V gene, CDR1 is PRHDT and CDR2 is FYEKMQ (reference sequence). Here the CDR3 DNA reads TGTGCCAGCAAGGCTATAGTCGGGGGAAATTCACCCCTCCACTTT. It specifies CASKAIVGGNSPLHF.